These T cell receptor beta chains were read from a single sample in a study of blood T cells in healthy people across ages. TCRdb reprocessed the 5' RACE reads via MiXCR and lists one record per CDR3 protein. This sample has around 1.5 million distinct CDR3 sequences, with approximately 59% found just once. The sample comprised blood. These receptor sequences come from a man aged 18-30 years in good health. The CDR3 runs from the conserved cysteine through the conserved F or W. Fields, in order: V gene, J gene, CDR3 protein.

TRBV5-1	TRBJ2-1	CASSWGDNSYNEQFF
TRBV29-1	TRBJ2-3	CSADRDTTDTQYF
TRBV5-4	TRBJ1-1	CASGDRGMNTEAFF
TRBV2	TRBJ2-1	CASSEVGALAYNEQFF
TRBV3-1	TRBJ2-1	CASSQLGLAGGRSYNEQFF
TRBV10-3	TRBJ1-1	CAISKDRSTNTEAFF
TRBV28	TRBJ2-1	CASSSDRGPGNEQFF
TRBV10-3	TRBJ2-1	CAISDPGTDNEQFF
TRBV20-1	NA	CSAGEMGEQYF
TRBV7-9	TRBJ2-7	CASSSRGGLKNYEQYF
TRBV5-1	TRBJ2-1	CASSLQQAGGPSRGNEQFF
TRBV28	TRBJ2-5	CASRDGLETQYF
TRBV30	TRBJ2-7	CAWSSGDSYEQYF
TRBV9	TRBJ1-1	CASSVGLMERNTEAFF
TRBV3-1	TRBJ2-5	CASSLGTSGRLNEQYF
TRBV4-2	TRBJ1-5	CASSQESGTNQPQHF
TRBV29-1	TRBJ2-5	CSASEGGRRSETQYF
TRBV2	TRBJ1-2	CANRGYGYTF
TRBV7-9	NA	CASSSPLSGGTYEQYF
TRBV5-6	TRBJ1-2	CASSSLIWNADYGYTF
TRBV6-6	TRBJ2-3	CASSPLERRTDTQYF
TRBV7-2	TRBJ1-4	CASSRTDRAKLFF
TRBV30	TRBJ1-2	CAWSSGTGEGGYTF
TRBV12-3/TRBV12-4	TRBJ2-1	CASTTTSGRQEQFF
TRBV5-1	NA	CASSLEAVISYNEQYF
TRBV7-2	TRBJ2-4	CASSLALALAKNIQYF
TRBV4-1	TRBJ1-2	CASSSRHSDLGRGGYGYTF
TRBV20-1	TRBJ2-5	CSAQLGLETQYF
TRBV4-3	TRBJ1-2	CASSQSIAGTGGFSYGYTF
TRBV29-1	TRBJ2-2	CSIQGGIGELFF
TRBV3-1	TRBJ2-1	CASSQVLAGDLSYNEQFF
TRBV6-2/TRBV6-3	TRBJ1-6	CASLGQILSPPHF
TRBV20-1	TRBJ2-6	CSAREGGTGANVLTF
TRBV12-3/TRBV12-4	TRBJ2-1	CVTAWDRTPNEQFF
TRBV4-1	TRBJ2-7	CASSQERLVYEQYF
TRBV28	TRBJ1-4	CASSLDRAANEKLFF
TRBV6-1	TRBJ1-5	CASSDWGARGSQPQHF
TRBV7-9	TRBJ1-3	CASSNSDSGNTIYF
TRBV30	TRBJ2-7	CARQGGENYEQYF
TRBV20-1	TRBJ1-2	CSALQGPSNYGYTF
TRBV4-2	NA	CASSPGTSGLETQYF
TRBV4-1	TRBJ2-5	CASSQGPQETQYF
TRBV2	TRBJ1-5	CASSEMGLGTQPQHF
TRBV7-9	TRBJ2-1	CASSPQPGSTVASYNEQFF
TRBV3-1	NA	CASSQDGRTGTYEQYF
TRBV20-1	NA	CSARPPNHEQYF
TRBV25-1	TRBJ2-1	CASSGTGNWGNEQFF
TRBV9	TRBJ2-3	CASSVVGGGDTQYF
TRBV29-1	TRBJ2-1	CSVPQREIADEQFF
TRBV28	TRBJ2-3	CASSSGWATDTQYF